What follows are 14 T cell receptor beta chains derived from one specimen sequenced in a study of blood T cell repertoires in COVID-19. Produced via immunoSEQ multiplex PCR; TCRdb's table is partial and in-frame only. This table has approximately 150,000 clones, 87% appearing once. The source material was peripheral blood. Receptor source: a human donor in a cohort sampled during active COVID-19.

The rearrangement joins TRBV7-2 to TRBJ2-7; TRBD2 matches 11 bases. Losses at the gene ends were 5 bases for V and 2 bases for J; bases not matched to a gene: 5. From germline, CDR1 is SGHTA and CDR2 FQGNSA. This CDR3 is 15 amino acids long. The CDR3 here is CASSQLAGVAYEQYF. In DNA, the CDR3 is TGTGCCAGCAGCCAACTAGCGGGAGTTGCCTACGAGCAGTACTTC.

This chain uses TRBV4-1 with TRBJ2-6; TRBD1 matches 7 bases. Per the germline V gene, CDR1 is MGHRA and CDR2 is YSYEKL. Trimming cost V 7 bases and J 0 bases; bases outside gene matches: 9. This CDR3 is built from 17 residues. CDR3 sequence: CASNRDSTFSGANVLTF. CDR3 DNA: TGCGCCAGCAACAGGGACAGCACTTTCTCTGGGGCCAACGTCCTGACTTTC.

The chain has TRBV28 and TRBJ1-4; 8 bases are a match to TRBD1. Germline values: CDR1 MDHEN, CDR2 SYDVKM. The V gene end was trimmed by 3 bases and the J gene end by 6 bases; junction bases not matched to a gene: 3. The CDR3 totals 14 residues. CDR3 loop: CASSFRGRDEKLFF. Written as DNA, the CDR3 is TGTGCCAGCAGTTTCAGGGGGCGGGATGAAAAACTGTTTTTT.

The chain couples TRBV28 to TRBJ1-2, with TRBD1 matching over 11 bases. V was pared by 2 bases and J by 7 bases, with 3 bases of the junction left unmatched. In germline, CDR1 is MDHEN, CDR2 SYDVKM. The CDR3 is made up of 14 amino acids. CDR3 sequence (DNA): TGTGCCAGCAGTTTACAGGGACAGGGGGGTGGCTACACCTTC. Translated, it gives CASSLQGQGGGYTF.

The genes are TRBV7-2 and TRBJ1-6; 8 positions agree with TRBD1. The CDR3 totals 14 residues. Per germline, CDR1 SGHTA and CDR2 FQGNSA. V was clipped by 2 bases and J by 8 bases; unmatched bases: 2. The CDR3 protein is CASSLRTGYSPLHF. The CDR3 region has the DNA TGTGCCAGCAGCTTAAGGACAGGGTATTCACCCCTCCACTTT.

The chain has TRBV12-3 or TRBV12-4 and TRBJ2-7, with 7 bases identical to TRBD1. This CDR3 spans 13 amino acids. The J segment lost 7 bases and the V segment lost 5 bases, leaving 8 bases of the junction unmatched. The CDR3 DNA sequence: TGTGCCAGCAGTCAAGACAGGGTCCGGGAGCAGTACTTC. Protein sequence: CASSQDRVREQYF.

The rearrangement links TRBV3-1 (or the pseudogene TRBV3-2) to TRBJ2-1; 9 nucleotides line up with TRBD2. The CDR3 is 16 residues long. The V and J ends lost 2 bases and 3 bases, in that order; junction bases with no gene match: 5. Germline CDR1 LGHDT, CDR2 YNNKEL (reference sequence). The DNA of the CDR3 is TGTGCCAGCAGCCAAATTATAGCGGGGGTCTACAATGAGCAGTTCTTC. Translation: CASSQIIAGVYNEQFF.

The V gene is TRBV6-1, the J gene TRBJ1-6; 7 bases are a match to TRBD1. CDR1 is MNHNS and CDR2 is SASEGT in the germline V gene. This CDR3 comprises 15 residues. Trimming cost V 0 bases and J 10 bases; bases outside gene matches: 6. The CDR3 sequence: CASSEARRGLSPLHF. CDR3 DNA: TGTGCCAGCAGTGAAGCCCGGAGGGGGCTGTCACCCCTCCACTTT.

CDR3 sequence reads: CASRASGTSAYEQYF. The CDR3 nucleotides are TGTGCCAGTAGGGCCTCCGGGACTAGCGCCTACGAGCAGTACTTC. V usage is TRBV19 and J usage is TRBJ2-7; 10 nucleotides align to TRBD2. With 6 bases clipped from V and 2 bases from J, the junction kept 7 bases outside the gene matches. Germline V CDR1 and CDR2: LNHDA, SQIVND (reference sequence). CDR3 size: 15 residues.

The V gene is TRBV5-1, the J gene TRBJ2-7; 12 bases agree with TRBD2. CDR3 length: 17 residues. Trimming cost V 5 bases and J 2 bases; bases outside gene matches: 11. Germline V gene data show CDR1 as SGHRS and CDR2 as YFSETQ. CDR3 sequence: CASSFGTSGLSPYEQYF. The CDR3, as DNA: TGCGCCAGCAGTTTTGGGACTAGCGGGCTAAGCCCCTACGAGCAGTACTTC.

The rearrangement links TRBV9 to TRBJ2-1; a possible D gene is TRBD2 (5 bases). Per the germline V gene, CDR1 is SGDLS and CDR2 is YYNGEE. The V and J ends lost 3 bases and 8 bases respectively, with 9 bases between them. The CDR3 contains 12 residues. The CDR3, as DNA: TGTGCCAGCAGCGCCGGGGATCATGAGCAGTTCTTC. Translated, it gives CASSAGDHEQFF.

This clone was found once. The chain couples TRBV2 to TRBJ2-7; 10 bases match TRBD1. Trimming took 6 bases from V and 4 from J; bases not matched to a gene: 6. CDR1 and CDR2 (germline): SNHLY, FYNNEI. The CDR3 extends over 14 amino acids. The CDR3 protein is CASSRDRGQYEQYF. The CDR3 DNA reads TGTGCCAGCAGCCGGGACAGGGGACAATACGAGCAGTACTTC.

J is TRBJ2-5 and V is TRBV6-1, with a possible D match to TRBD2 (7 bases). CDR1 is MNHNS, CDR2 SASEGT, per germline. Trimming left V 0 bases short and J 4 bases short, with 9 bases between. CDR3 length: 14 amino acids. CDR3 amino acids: CASSEAGGRETQYF. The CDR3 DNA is TGTGCCAGCAGTGAAGCGGGGGGGCGAGAGACCCAGTACTTC.

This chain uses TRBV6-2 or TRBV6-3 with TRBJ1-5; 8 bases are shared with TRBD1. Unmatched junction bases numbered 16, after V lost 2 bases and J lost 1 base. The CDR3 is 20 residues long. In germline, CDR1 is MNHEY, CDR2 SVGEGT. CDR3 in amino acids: CASSYDQTGESVWSNQPQHF. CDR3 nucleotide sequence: TGTGCCAGCAGTTACGACCAGACAGGGGAGTCGGTTTGGAGCAATCAGCCCCAGCATTTT.